One sample yielded the 5 T cell receptor beta chains listed below, sequenced in a study of T cell responses to AZD1222 COVID-19 vaccine. Sequenced by immunoSEQ multiplex PCR; TCRdb stores in-frame clones only, minus some. The repertoire holds nearly 200,000 clones, with 80% to 95% as singletons. The sequencing used peripheral blood, collected 28 days after the second AZD1222 dose. Source of these receptors: an adult who received the AZD1222 COVID-19 vaccine.

The genes are TRBV5-6 and TRBJ1-6; D unresolved. Germline V gives CDR1 SGHDT, CDR2 YYEEEE. V was pared by 0 bases and J by 10 bases, with 8 bases between. This CDR3 has 13 amino acids. This CDR3 is CASSLDQRSPLHF. The CDR3 DNA follows: TGTGCCAGCAGCTTGGATCAGAGATCACCCCTCCACTTT.

This chain connects TRBV19 to TRBJ2-1; 10 positions match TRBD2. V dropped 6 bases and J dropped 4; count of bases not matched to a gene: 15. Germline V lookup: CDR1 LNHDA, CDR2 SQIVND (reference sequence). CDR3 length equals 18 residues. In nucleotides, the CDR3 is TGTGCCAGTAGCGACAGGGGCGGCAGCGGGGGGGTGTACAATGAGCAGTTCTTC. This translates into CASSDRGGSGGVYNEQFF.

The chain recombines TRBV27 with TRBJ1-2; weak D call: TRBD1 (5 bases). The CDR3 spans 12 residues. V was shortened by 4 bases and J by 7 bases, with 10 bases between the two germline ends. Germline CDR1 reads MNHEY; CDR2 reads SMNVEV (reference sequence). The CDR3: CASSSQGSGYTF. The CDR3 nucleotides read TGTGCCAGCAGTTCCCAGGGCAGTGGCTACACCTTC.

The rearrangement links TRBV4-2 to TRBJ1-1; D possibly corresponds to TRBD1 (5 bases). V was shortened by 4 bases and J by 3 bases, with 30 bases between the two germline ends. CDR1 and CDR2 from the germline V gene are LGHNA and YNFKEQ. The CDR3 runs to 20 residues. The CDR3 protein is CASSLRDRHPSYFVYTEAFF. The CDR3 DNA is TGTGCCAGCAGCCTCCGGGACCGCCACCCTTCTTATTTTGTGTACACTGAAGCTTTCTTT.

The rearrangement joins TRBV7-9 to TRBJ1-5; D ambiguous. V lost 4 bases and J lost 6, with 13 bases in between. The CDR3 covers 14 residues. CDR1 SEHNR and CDR2 FQNEAQ come from the germline V gene (reference sequence). CDR3 in amino acids: CASSYDGRGQPQHF. The CDR3 nucleotides read TGTGCCAGCAGCTATGACGGTCGCGGTCAGCCCCAGCATTTT.